This record covers a single T cell receptor (beta chain). What it recognizes is unknown. This sample was taken from a study of shared clonotypes between healthy human individuals. Turning to the study itself: Per donor, CD8 memory used one plate, CD8 naive used two, CD4 memory used three and CD4 naive used three. Study-wide points: Having only a few donors restricted how much genetic and exposure-history diversity was captured.

Germline values: CDR1 SGHKS, CDR2 YYEKEE (reference sequence). V was cut by 4 bases and J by 2 bases, with 7 bases left in between. The CDR3 spans 13 residues. Among the donors, all were Caucasian adults who lived in Nashville, Tennessee. Partitioning of CD4+ cells yielded a CD45RA+ naive subset and a CD45RA-negative memory subset. Only in-frame clones appear in the TCRdb table, and some are missing; sequencing was by immunoSEQ multiplex PCR. The table records roughly 1 million clones, more than 75% of them present only once. Sequenced material: memory CD4+ T cells from PBMCs. The subset denotes: CD45RA-negative fraction. The receptor was derived from a man between 18 and 35 years old in good health. Some clones in this sample may be carry-over from other donors' samples. This chain links TRBV5-5 with TRBJ2-1; D is ambiguous. The CDR3 reads CASSPLTYNEQFF. For the CDR3, the DNA is TGTGCCAGCAGCCCCCTCACCTACAATGAGCAGTTCTTC.